This T cell receptor beta chain appears in the sequencing data of a study of CXCR3-negative and CXCR3-positive naive CD8 T cells (dated by TCRdb to between 2018 and 2020). Broadly, across the study: In total, about 135 million TRB reads were obtained, which works out to roughly 1.5 +/- 0.3 million reads per library. Naive subsets from 5 or 6 donors and memory cells from 3 donors were included in the TRBV-TRBJ cluster analysis. The diversity and physicochemical repertoire analyses included 11 donors pooled from two independent experiments. Overall study results and their limits: Freshly isolated PBMCs were used for most assays because CXCR3 expression went down partially after cryopreservation. Both naive subsets had comparably high repertoire diversity, while memory CD8+ T cells had much lower repertoire diversity. Naive CXCR3-negative and CXCR3-positive cells from the same donor showed similar TRBV-TRBJ usage, whereas memory cells showed distinct patterns. TRB CDR3s from CXCR3-positive naive cells showed higher hydrophobicity (lower Kidera factor 4), lower energy, and higher strength and volume indices than CXCR3-negative naive cells. Because surface CD5, which is linked to self-reactivity in mice, was comparable between the naive subsets, TCR interaction strength was also inferred from TRB CDR3 physicochemical properties.

Sequencing took place on a NextSeq 550. The Human TCR Profiling Kit (MiLaboratory) was used to prepare UMI-labeled 5' RACE TRB cDNA libraries. The full amount of extracted RNA was used for cDNA synthesis, and the full amount of resulting cDNA was used for PCR amplification. The libraries were made side by side, with each library going through the same number of PCR cycles. Per the original workflow: With a requirement of at least two reads per UMI, MIGEC and MiXCR extracted about 50,000 +/- 10,000 unique UMI-labeled TRB cDNA molecules per library. On average, each library contained 40,000 +/- 10,000 functional in-frame TRB CDR3 nucleotide clonotypes without stop codons. Diversity metrics, including normalized Shannon-Wiener and Chao1, were computed in VDJtools after downsampling to 5000 UMI-labeled TRB molecules per sample. Clonotype-size-weighted physicochemical properties of the central five CDR3 residues (interaction energy, strength, volume and Kidera factor 4) were computed in VDJtools. Reads reprocessed by TCRdb are summarized as one entry per CDR3 protein sequence, and DNA is absent. The V and J calls shown here were made by TCRdb, not taken from the authors' results. This sample's table lists about 130,000 distinct CDR3 sequences. Under 0.75% of the sample goes to the ten largest clones.

Taken from cysteine to phenylalanine, the CDR3 has 13 residues. This entry has no DNA. In the germline V gene, CDR1 corresponds to MGHRA and CDR2 to YSYEKL. A word on this clonotype: The clone's antigen remains unknown.

Each CD8+ T cell subset was flow-sorted in triplicate, with over 250,000 cells per subset placed directly into RLT lysis buffer. To exclude memory contaminants, naive CD8+ T cells were stringently defined as CD45RO-CCR7+CD27+CD95-. Using standard density gradient centrifugation, peripheral blood mononuclear cells were isolated from buffy coats. A FACSAria III was used to flow-sort naive CXCR3-negative and CXCR3-positive CD8+ T cells. An RNeasy Mini Kit was used to extract total RNA from the sorted cells. Sequencing was done on a sample of naive CXCR3+ CD8+ T cells from blood. Taken with the paper, the label for cell subset or site translates to: CD45RO-CCR7+CD27+CD95- naive CD8+ T cells expressing CXCR3 (TNR3+). The sequence derives from a human donor in good health. Some clones in this sample may be carry-over from other donors' samples. Recombination linked TRBV4-1 to TRBJ2-7; the TCRdb call, TRBD1, lacks DNA for checking. The CDR3: CASSQPPFAEQYF.